This passage covers 20 T cell receptor beta chains from one sample sequenced in a study of CD8+ T cells in alopecia areata. Treatment specified: oral pan-JAK inhibitor, 5-10 mg twice daily. Extracted RNA was reverse transcribed into cDNA, the sequencing template. Clones were read by immunoSEQ multiplex PCR, and TCRdb kept only the in-frame ones, dropping some. The sample has some 190,000 clones; approximately 51% are singletons. The sample in question was CD8+ T cells sorted from blood, obtained at roughly week 53, from a patient treated with tofacitinib. Receptors were obtained from a human donor with alopecia areata.

V and J are TRBV9 and TRBJ1-2; the D is unclear. Trimming stripped 0 bases from V and 3 bases from J, with 6 bases between. In germline, CDR1 is SGDLS, CDR2 YYNGEE. The CDR3 has 13 residues. CDR3 sequence: CASSVVADYGYTF. For the CDR3, the DNA is TGTGCCAGCAGCGTAGTGGCAGACTATGGCTACACCTTC.

The chain employs TRBV7-2 and TRBJ1-1; D is undetermined. V shed 1 base and J shed 0 bases, with 6 bases lying between them. This CDR3 contains 14 residues. Looked up from germline, CDR1 is SGHTA and CDR2 is FQGNSA. CDR3 bases: TGTGCCAGCAGCTTAGGGGGTATGAACACTGAAGCTTTCTTT. Translated: CASSLGGMNTEAFF.

This clone occurred once. The chain couples TRBV5-6 to TRBJ1-1, with TRBD1 as a possible D gene (5 bases). The CDR3 is 16 residues long. Per germline, CDR1 SGHDT and CDR2 YYEEEE. Trimming left V 4 bases short and J 1 base short, with 17 bases between. The CDR3 loop reads CASSPNRGGPNTEAFF. CDR3 sequence (DNA): TGTGCCAGCAGCCCCAACCGGGGGGGACCGAACACTGAAGCTTTCTTT. The full variable domain, rest sourced from reference TRBV5-6 and TRBJ1-1, is DAGVTQSPTHLIKTRGQQVTLRCSPKSGHDTVSWYQQALGQGPQFIFQYYEEEERQRGNFPDRFSGHQFPNYSSELNVNALLLGDSALYLCASSPNRGGPNTEAFFGQGTRLTVV.

Written as DNA, the CDR3 is TGTGCCAGCAGCTCAATCGGACAGACATACAATGAGCAGTTCTTC. Translating gives CASSSIGQTYNEQFF. This chain uses TRBV7-9 with TRBJ2-1; tentatively, D is TRBD1 (6 bases). The CDR3 has 15 amino acids. Germline V CDR1 and CDR2: SEHNR, FQNEAQ (reference sequence). V lost 4 bases to trimming and J lost 4 bases, with 14 bases between them. Using reference TRBV7-9 and TRBJ2-1 for the parts outside the CDR3, the full variable domain is DTGVSQNPRHKITKRGQNVTFRCDPISEHNRLYWYRQTLGQGPEFLTYFQNEAQLEKSRLLSDRFSAERPKGSFSTLEIQRTEQGDSAMYLCASSSIGQTYNEQFFGPGTRLTVL.

The V gene is TRBV7-9, the J gene TRBJ2-7; the D is unclear. Germline V gene sequence: CDR1 SEHNR, CDR2 FQNEAQ (reference sequence). CDR3 length: 13 amino acids. Trimming took 4 bases from V and 1 from J, leaving 8 bases between them. In DNA form, the CDR3 reads TGTGCCAGCAGCTCCCTCGGGTCCTACGAGCAGTACTTC. Translating it yields CASSSLGSYEQYF. The whole variable domain, filled in from reference TRBV7-9 and TRBJ2-7, reads DTGVSQNPRHKITKRGQNVTFRCDPISEHNRLYWYRQTLGQGPEFLTYFQNEAQLEKSRLLSDRFSAERPKGSFSTLEIQRTEQGDSAMYLCASSSLGSYEQYFGPGTRLTVT.

This clone was seen only a few times. The chain combines TRBV5-5 with TRBJ2-3; D unclear. Germline CDR1 reads SGHKS; CDR2 reads YYEKEE (reference sequence). The CDR3 extends over 13 amino acids. Trimming removed 1 base at V and 1 base at J, with 4 bases between. The CDR3 DNA reads as TGTGCCAGCAGCTTGTGGGGCACAGATACGCAGTATTTT. Amino acids: CASSLWGTDTQYF.

This clone was counted only a few times. The J gene is TRBJ1-2, the V gene TRBV5-1; perhaps TRBD1 as D (5 bases). The CDR3 totals 15 residues. In germline, CDR1 is SGHRS, CDR2 YFSETQ. The V gene lost 4 bases and the J gene lost 6 bases, with 19 bases spanning the gap. The CDR3 loop is CASSASGPGLDGYTF. The CDR3, as DNA: TGCGCCAGCAGCGCCTCAGGGCCGGGACTGGATGGCTACACCTTC.

The chain uses TRBV30 and TRBJ2-2, with 11 bases aligning to TRBD2. The CDR3 is made up of 17 amino acids. The germline CDR1 and CDR2 sequences are GTSNPN and SVGIG (reference sequence). V shed 2 bases, J shed 1 base, and the junction held 6 bases outside the gene matches. The CDR3 region is CAWSHSSGGLNTGELFF. CDR3 DNA sequence: TGTGCCTGGAGTCACTCTAGCGGGGGGCTGAACACCGGGGAGCTGTTTTTT.

This chain links TRBV14 with TRBJ2-1; a possible D gene is TRBD1 (5 bases). The length of the CDR3 is 16 residues. Germline CDR1 is SGHDN and CDR2 is FVKESK. V was clipped by 0 bases and J by 2 bases, with 11 bases between them. The CDR3 here is CASSQDPRQPYNEQFF. The CDR3 region has the DNA TGTGCCAGCAGCCAAGACCCGAGACAGCCCTACAATGAGCAGTTCTTC.

The V call is TRBV4-3, the J call TRBJ2-1; D possibly uses TRBD1 or TRBD2 (5 bases each). Germline CDR1 and CDR2: LGHNA and YSLEER. The CDR3 sequence is 15 residues long. The ends were cut back, 4 bases at V and 5 bases at J, with 15 bases in the middle. Here the CDR3 reads CASSLTGPQDNEQFF. DNA for the CDR3: TGCGCCAGCAGCCTAACGGGACCCCAGGACAATGAGCAGTTCTTC.

The rearrangement joins TRBV11-2 to TRBJ2-3, with D maybe TRBD2 (6 bases). Trimming stripped 6 bases from V and 2 bases from J, with 9 bases between. The CDR3 covers 13 residues. Germline CDR1 reads SGHAT; CDR2 reads FQNNGV. The CDR3 DNA is TGTGCCAGCAGGGAGGGGAACACAGATACGCAGTATTTT. As protein: CASREGNTDTQYF.

The V call is TRBV27, the J call TRBJ1-4, with D uncertain. From germline, CDR1 is MNHEY and CDR2 SMNVEV (reference sequence). Trimming removed 2 bases at V and 3 bases at J, with 7 bases between. This CDR3 is built from 14 residues. The CDR3 protein is CASSLREPNEKLFF. The CDR3 region has the DNA TGTGCCAGCAGTTTAAGGGAGCCTAATGAAAAACTGTTTTTT.

This clone was picked up a small number of times. The chain combines TRBV7-9 with TRBJ2-7; D ambiguous. V lost 1 base and J lost 0, with 7 bases in between. CDR1 SEHNR and CDR2 FQNEAQ come from the germline V gene (reference sequence). The CDR3 length is 14 residues. The CDR3 reads CASSLDSLSYEQYF. The CDR3 bases are TGTGCCAGCAGCTTAGACAGCCTCTCCTACGAGCAGTACTTC. Full variable domain (remainder filled in from reference TRBV7-9 and TRBJ2-7): DTGVSQNPRHKITKRGQNVTFRCDPISEHNRLYWYRQTLGQGPEFLTYFQNEAQLEKSRLLSDRFSAERPKGSFSTLEIQRTEQGDSAMYLCASSLDSLSYEQYFGPGTRLTVT.

The gene calls are TRBV5-6 and TRBJ2-7, with D maybe TRBD1 (6 bases). Per the germline V gene, CDR1 is SGHDT and CDR2 is YYEEEE. This CDR3 region has 16 residues. The V end was cut by 5 bases, the J end by 2 bases, with 20 bases between. CDR3 nucleotide sequence: TGTGCCAGCAGTAATGGGGGACACCCAGATCCCTACGAGCAGTACTTC. Protein: CASSNGGHPDPYEQYF. Based on the CDR3 plus reference TRBV5-6 and TRBJ2-7, the full variable domain is DAGVTQSPTHLIKTRGQQVTLRCSPKSGHDTVSWYQQALGQGPQFIFQYYEEEERQRGNFPDRFSGHQFPNYSSELNVNALLLGDSALYLCASSNGGHPDPYEQYFGPGTRLTVT.

This clone appeared a few times. The J gene is TRBJ2-5, the V gene TRBV29-1, with no clear D. The DNA matches TRBJ2-7 better at its end, which makes the J call doubtful. Germline V gene data show CDR1 as SQVTM and CDR2 as ANQGSEA. This CDR3 comprises 13 residues. The CDR3 sequence: CSVADLKGYEQYF. For the CDR3, the DNA is TGCAGCGTTGCGGATCTAAAGGGCTACGAGCAGTACTTC.

The chain combines TRBV7-9 with TRBJ2-1; D is tentatively TRBD1 or TRBD2 (5 bases each). The CDR3 runs 13 residues. Between the trimmed V and J ends, which lost 5 bases and 7 bases, there was a span of 12 bases. Germline CDR1 reads SEHNR; CDR2 reads FQNEAQ (reference sequence). CDR3 sequence (DNA): TGTGCCAGCAGCGACCTCTGGGGGAATGAGCAGTTCTTC. Encoded protein: CASSDLWGNEQFF.

This clone was detected a few times. The chain carries TRBV30 and TRBJ2-5; D gene uncertain. The J call may not be correct, given that the DNA end is closer to TRBJ2-7. The CDR3 has 12 residues. CDR1 GTSNPN and CDR2 SVGIG come from the germline V gene (reference sequence). The CDR3 nucleotides are TGTGCCTGGAGTCCAAGCCCCTACGAGCAGTACTTC. Translation gives CAWSPSPYEQYF.

V usage is TRBV30 and J usage is TRBJ1-2, with D unclear. Germline V gene lookup returns CDR1 GTSNPN and CDR2 SVGIG (reference sequence). Trimming stripped 5 bases from V and 4 bases from J, with 14 bases between. This CDR3 region has 13 residues. The CDR3 spells CAWLAPGSYGYTF. CDR3 nucleotide sequence: TGTGCCTGGTTGGCCCCAGGATCCTATGGCTACACCTTC. Full variable domain (rest looked up from reference TRBV30 and TRBJ1-2): SQTIHQWPATLVQPVGSPLSLECTVEGTSNPNLYWYRQAAGRGLQLLFYSVGIGQISSEVPQNLSASRPQDRQFILSSKKLLLSDSGFYLCAWLAPGSYGYTFGSGTRLTVV.

The CDR3 DNA sequence: TGTGCCAGCAGCGTATCAGGTGATCAGCCCCAGCATTTT. As protein: CASSVSGDQPQHF. The chain has TRBV9 and TRBJ1-5; no reliable D call. The germline gives CDR1 SGDLS, CDR2 YYNGEE. This CDR3 is built from 13 residues. V lost 1 base to trimming and J lost 5 bases, with 7 bases between them. The entire variable domain, with the rest obtained from reference TRBV9 and TRBJ1-5, is as follows: DSGVTQTPKHLITATGQRVTLRCSPRSGDLSVYWYQQSLDQGLQFLIQYYNGEERAKGNILERFSAQQFPDLHSELNLSSLELGDSALYFCASSVSGDQPQHFGDGTRLSIL.

This chain links TRBV4-2 with TRBJ1-1; the D gene is possibly TRBD1 (6 bases). The CDR3 runs 15 residues. V dropped 4 bases and J dropped 8 bases, with 20 bases sitting between them. Germline lookup yields CDR1 LGHNA and CDR2 YNFKEQ. CDR3 nucleotides: TGTGCCAGCAGCCCCTATCAGGGGAGGGTCGGGGAAGCTTTCTTT. Protein sequence: CASSPYQGRVGEAFF.